Here is one TCR beta chain with its context. TCRdb ran MiXCR on the RACE reads and lists one entry per CDR3 protein. The sample comprises approximately 350,000 distinct CDR3 sequences, roughly 6.9% of which are singletons, and 8% to 9% rests with the top ten. The record originates from a study of human T cells and chemical hapten exposure. The sample's time point: patch test 1, 2 weeks after DPC sensitization. Treatment reported: therapeutic diphenylcyclopropenone sensitization with weekly scalp DPC. This sequence originates from a woman under 30 with alopecia areata. Some clones in this sample may be carry-over from other donors' samples. This sample comprised whole blood, obtained in connection with sensitization to the hapten diphenylcyclopropenone (DPC).

The chain's CDR3 is CASSPPGGPHSPLHF. CDR3 DNA: TGTGCCAGCAGTCCCCCCGGCGGGCCACATTCACCCCTCCACTTT. This chain joins TRBV27 and TRBJ1-6; no clear D. The CDR3 consists of 15 residues. Germline-derived CDR1 and CDR2 are MNHEY and SMNVEV (reference sequence). The V end lost 5 bases, the J end lost 8 bases, and 16 bases lay between the germline ends.